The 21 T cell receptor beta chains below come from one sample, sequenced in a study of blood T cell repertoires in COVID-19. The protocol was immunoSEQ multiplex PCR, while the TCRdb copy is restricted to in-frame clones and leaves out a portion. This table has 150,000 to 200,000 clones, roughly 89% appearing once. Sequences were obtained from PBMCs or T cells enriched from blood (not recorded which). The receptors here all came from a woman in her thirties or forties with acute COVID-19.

The CDR3 DNA is TGTGCCAGCAGCCGAGGAGGATCGGGAGAGACCCAGTACTTC. It specifies CASSRGGSGETQYF. The V gene is TRBV6-5, the J gene TRBJ2-5; maybe TRBD2 (5 bases). The CDR3 sequence is 14 residues long. V gave up 6 bases and J gave up 4 bases, with 15 bases separating them. Germline CDR1 MNHEY, CDR2 SVGAGI.

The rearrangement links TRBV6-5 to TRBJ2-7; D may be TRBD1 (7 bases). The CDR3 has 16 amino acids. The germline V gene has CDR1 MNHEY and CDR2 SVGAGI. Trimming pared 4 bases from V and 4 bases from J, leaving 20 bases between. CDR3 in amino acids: CASSSGGTAGGYEQYF. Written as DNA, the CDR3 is TGTGCCAGCAGTTCGGGTGGGACAGCGGGCGGATACGAGCAGTACTTC.

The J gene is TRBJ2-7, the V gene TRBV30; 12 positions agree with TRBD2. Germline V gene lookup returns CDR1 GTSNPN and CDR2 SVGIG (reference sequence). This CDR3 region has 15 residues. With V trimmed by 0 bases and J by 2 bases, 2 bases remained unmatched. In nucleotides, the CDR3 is TGTGCCTGGAGTGTACGGACTAGCGGGACCTACGAGCAGTACTTC. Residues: CAWSVRTSGTYEQYF.

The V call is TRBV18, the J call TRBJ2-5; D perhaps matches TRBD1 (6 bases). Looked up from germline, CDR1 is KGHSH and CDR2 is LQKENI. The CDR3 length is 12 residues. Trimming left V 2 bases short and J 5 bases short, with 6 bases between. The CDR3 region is CASSPRGETQYF. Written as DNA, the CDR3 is TGTGCCAGCTCACCAAGGGGGGAGACCCAGTACTTC.

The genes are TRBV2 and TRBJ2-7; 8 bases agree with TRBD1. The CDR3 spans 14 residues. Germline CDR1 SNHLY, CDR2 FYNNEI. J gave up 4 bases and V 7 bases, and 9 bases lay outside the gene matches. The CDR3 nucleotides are TGTGCCAGCATTCCCCCGGACAGGGCTTACGAGCAGTACTTC. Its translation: CASIPPDRAYEQYF.

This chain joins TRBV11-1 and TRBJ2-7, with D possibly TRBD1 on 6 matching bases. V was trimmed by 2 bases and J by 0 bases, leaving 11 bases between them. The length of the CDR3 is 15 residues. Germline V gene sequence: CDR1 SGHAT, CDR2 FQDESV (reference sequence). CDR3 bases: TGTGCCAGCAGCTTATCGCTGGACAGCTCCTACGAGCAGTACTTC. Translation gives CASSLSLDSSYEQYF.

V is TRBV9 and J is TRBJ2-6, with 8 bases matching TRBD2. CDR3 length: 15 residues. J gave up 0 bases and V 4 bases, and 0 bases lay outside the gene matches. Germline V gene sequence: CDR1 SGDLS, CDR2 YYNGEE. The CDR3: CASSLAGSGANVLTF. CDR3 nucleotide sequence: TGTGCCAGCAGCCTAGCGGGCTCTGGGGCCAACGTCCTGACTTTC. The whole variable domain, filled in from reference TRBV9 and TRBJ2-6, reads DSGVTQTPKHLITATGQRVTLRCSPRSGDLSVYWYQQSLDQGLQFLIQYYNGEERAKGNILERFSAQQFPDLHSELNLSSLELGDSALYFCASSLAGSGANVLTFGAGSRLTVL.

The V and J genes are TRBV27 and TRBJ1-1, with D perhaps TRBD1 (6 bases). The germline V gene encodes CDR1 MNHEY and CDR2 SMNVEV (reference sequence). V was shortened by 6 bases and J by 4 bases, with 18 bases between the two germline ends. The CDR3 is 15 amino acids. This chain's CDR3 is CASRPGSGRGTEAFF. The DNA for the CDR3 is TGTGCCAGCAGGCCCGGCAGTGGCAGGGGCACTGAAGCTTTCTTT.

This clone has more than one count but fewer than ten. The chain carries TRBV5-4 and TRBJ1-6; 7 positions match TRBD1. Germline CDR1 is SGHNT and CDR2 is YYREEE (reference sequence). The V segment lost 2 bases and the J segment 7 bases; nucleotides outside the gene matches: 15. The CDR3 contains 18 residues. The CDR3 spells CASSFDGTGTAKNSPLHF. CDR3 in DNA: TGTGCCAGCAGCTTCGACGGTACCGGGACAGCAAAAAATTCACCCCTCCACTTT.

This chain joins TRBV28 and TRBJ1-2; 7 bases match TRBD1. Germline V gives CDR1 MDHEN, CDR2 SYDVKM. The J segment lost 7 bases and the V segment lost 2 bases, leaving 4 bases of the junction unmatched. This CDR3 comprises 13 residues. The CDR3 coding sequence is TGTGCCAGCAGTTTAGTGGGACAGTCTGGCTACACCTTC. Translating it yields CASSLVGQSGYTF.

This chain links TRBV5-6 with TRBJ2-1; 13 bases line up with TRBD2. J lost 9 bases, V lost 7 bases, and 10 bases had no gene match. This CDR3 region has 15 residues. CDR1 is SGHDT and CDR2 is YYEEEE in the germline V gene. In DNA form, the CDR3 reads TGTGCCAGCCTTAGCACTAGCGGGAGGGTCAGTGAGCAGTTCTTC. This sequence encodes CASLSTSGRVSEQFF.

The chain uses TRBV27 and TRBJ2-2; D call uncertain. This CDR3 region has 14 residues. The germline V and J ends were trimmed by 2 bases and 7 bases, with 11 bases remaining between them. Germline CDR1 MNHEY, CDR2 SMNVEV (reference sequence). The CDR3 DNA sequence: TGTGCCAGCAGTTTACAGCCTAAGCGCGGGGAGCTGTTTTTT. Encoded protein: CASSLQPKRGELFF.

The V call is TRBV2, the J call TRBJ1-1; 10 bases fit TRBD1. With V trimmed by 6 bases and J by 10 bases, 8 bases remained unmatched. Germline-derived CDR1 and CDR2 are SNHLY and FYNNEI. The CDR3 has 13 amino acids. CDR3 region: CASSEFRDRGAFF. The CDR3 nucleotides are TGTGCCAGCAGCGAATTCCGGGACAGGGGAGCTTTCTTT.

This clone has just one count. For the CDR3, the DNA is TGTGCCAGTAGTATAGTAGGGGCAGGTACCTTAGGTAATCAGCCCCAGCATTTT. Encoded protein: CASSIVGAGTLGNQPQHF. The rearrangement uses TRBV19 and TRBJ1-5; maybe TRBD1 (5 bases). Germline CDR1 is LNHDA and CDR2 is SQIVND (reference sequence). V shed 1 base and J shed 4 bases, with 20 bases lying between them. The CDR3 runs to 18 residues.

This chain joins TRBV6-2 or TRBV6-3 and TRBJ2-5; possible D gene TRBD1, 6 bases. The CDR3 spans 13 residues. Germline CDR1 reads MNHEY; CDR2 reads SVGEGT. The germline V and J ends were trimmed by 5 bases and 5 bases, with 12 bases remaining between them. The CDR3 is CASSADSMETQYF. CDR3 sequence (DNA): TGTGCCAGCAGTGCGGACAGTATGGAGACCCAGTACTTC.

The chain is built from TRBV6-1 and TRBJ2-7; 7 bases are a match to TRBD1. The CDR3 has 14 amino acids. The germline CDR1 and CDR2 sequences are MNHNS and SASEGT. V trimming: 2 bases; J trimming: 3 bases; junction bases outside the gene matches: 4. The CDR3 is CASSEPGQNYEQYF. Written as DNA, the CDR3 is TGTGCCAGCAGTGAACCGGGACAGAACTACGAGCAGTACTTC.

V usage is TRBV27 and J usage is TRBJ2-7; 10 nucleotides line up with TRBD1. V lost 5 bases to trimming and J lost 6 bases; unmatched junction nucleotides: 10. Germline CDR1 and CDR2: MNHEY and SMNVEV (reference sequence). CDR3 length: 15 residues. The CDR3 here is CASSPRQGAVSEQYF. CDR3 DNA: TGTGCCAGCAGTCCCCGACAGGGGGCGGTCTCCGAGCAGTACTTC.

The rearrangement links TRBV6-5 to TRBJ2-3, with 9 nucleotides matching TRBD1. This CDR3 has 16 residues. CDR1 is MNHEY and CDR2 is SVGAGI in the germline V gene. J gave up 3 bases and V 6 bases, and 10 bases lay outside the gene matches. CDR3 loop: CASRYHGTGPTDTQYF. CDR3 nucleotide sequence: TGTGCCAGCAGATACCATGGGACAGGGCCTACAGATACGCAGTATTTT.

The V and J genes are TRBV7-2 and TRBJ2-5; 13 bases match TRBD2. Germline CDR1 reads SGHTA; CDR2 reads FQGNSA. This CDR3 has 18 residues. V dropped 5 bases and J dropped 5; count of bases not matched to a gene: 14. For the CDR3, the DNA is TGTGCCAGCAGCCTCGGACTAGCGGGAGTCCCCCGGGGGGAGACCCAGTACTTC. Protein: CASSLGLAGVPRGETQYF.

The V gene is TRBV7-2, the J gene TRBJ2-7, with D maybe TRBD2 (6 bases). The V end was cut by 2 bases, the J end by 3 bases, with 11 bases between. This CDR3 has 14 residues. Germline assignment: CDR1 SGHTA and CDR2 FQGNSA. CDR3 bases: TGTGCCAGCAGCTTATTCCTAGCGAGCTACGAGCAGTACTTC. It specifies CASSLFLASYEQYF.

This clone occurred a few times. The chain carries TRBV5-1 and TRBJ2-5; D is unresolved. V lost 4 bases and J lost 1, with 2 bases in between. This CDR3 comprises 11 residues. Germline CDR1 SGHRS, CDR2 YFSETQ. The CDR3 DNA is TGCGCCAGCAGCCTCCAAGAGACCCAGTACTTC. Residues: CASSLQETQYF.